This is a list of T cell receptor beta chains from one sample in a study of beta chain features in type 1 diabetes. Data came from immunoSEQ multiplex PCR; TCRdb stores just in-frame clones and leaves some out. The table includes roughly 300,000 clones, roughly 8% detected once. The specimen sequenced was central memory CD4+ T cells from blood. These receptors came from a woman younger than 30 in good health. Both conserved end residues are part of each CDR3. D genes are given only for firm matches. Not all rows give a size; the values are once, few, many and, for expanded clones, a class.

j_gene | d_gene | abundance | v_gene | CDR3aa | CDR3nt
TRBJ2-7 | - | - | TRBV7-9 | CASSLGDGASYEQYF | TGTGCCAGCAGCTTAGGTGACGGAGCTTCCTACGAGCAGTACTTC
TRBJ2-1 | TRBD1 | - | TRBV11-2 | CASSLATGVPYNEQFF | TGTGCCAGCAGCTTAGCGACAGGGGTCCCCTACAATGAGCAGTTCTTC
TRBJ2-1 | TRBD2 | - | TRBV29-1 | CSVLAGLRYNEQFF | TGCAGCGTACTAGCGGGATTAAGGTACAATGAGCAGTTCTTC
TRBJ1-5 | - | few | TRBV2 | CASSEGSNQPQHF | TGTGCCAGCAGTGAGGGTAGCAATCAGCCCCAGCATTTT
TRBJ2-3 | TRBD2 | few | TRBV19 | CASSYGLAGGHTDTQYF | TGTGCCAGTAGCTACGGACTAGCGGGAGGGCACACAGATACGCAGTATTTT
TRBJ2-1 | TRBD2 | - | TRBV18 | CASSPTSGSYNEQFF | TGTGCCAGCTCACCGACTAGCGGTAGCTACAATGAGCAGTTCTTC
TRBJ2-3 | - | - | TRBV9 | CASSVQGASTDTQYF | TGTGCCAGCAGCGTCCAGGGAGCTAGCACAGATACGCAGTATTTT
TRBJ2-2 | - | - | TRBV29-1 | CSVLIQEITGELFF | TGCAGCGTTCTGATACAGGAGATCACCGGGGAGCTGTTTTTT
TRBJ2-7 | TRBD2 | - | TRBV7-9 | CASSPGAGSDYEQYF | TGTGCCAGCAGCCCAGGAGCGGGAAGTGACTACGAGCAGTACTTC
TRBJ2-3 | TRBD2 | few | TRBV7-2 | CASSLPTSGTDTQYF | TGTGCCAGCAGCTTACCGACTAGCGGCACAGATACGCAGTATTTT
TRBJ2-5 | - | - | TRBV6-5 | CASSYTRVQETQYF | TGTGCCAGCAGTTACACCAGGGTGCAAGAGACCCAGTACTTC
TRBJ2-5 | - | few | TRBV27 | CASSSSDAGSETQYF | TGTGCCAGCAGTTCCTCGGACGCGGGAAGTGAGACCCAGTACTTC
TRBJ2-1 | TRBD2 | many | TRBV5-1 | CASSLALAGNDEQFF | TGCGCCAGCAGCTTGGCGCTAGCGGGCAACGATGAGCAGTTCTTC
TRBJ2-7 | - | few | TRBV10-3 | CAISVNSGPSYEQYF | TGTGCCATCAGTGTTAATAGCGGCCCCTCCTACGAGCAGTACTTC
TRBJ2-6 | - | - | TRBV7-2 | CASSQEAASSGANVLTF | TGTGCCAGCAGCCAAGAGGCAGCTAGTTCTGGGGCCAACGTCCTGACTTTC
TRBJ2-1 | TRBD1 | few | TRBV6-5 | CASSDQGDQQFF | TGTGCCAGCAGCGACCAGGGGGACCAGCAGTTCTTC
TRBJ2-7 | TRBD2 | few | TRBV5-6 | CASSFPSTSGMIEQYF | TGTGCCAGCAGCTTCCCTTCAACTAGCGGGATGATCGAGCAGTACTTC
TRBJ2-1 | - | few | TRBV19 | CASSIAGGPYNEQFF | TGTGCCAGTAGTATAGCCGGAGGGCCGTACAATGAGCAGTTCTTC
TRBJ2-1 | TRBD1 | few | TRBV6-5 | CASSQDRGPYNEQFF | TGTGCCAGCAGCCAGGACAGGGGGCCTTACAATGAGCAGTTCTTC
TRBJ1-5 | - | few | TRBV19 | CASNSRSGKQPQHF | TGTGCCAGTAATTCTCGCAGTGGTAAGCAGCCCCAGCATTTT
TRBJ2-1 | TRBD2 | - | TRBV16 | CASSRNSIAGGNEQFF | TGTGCCAGCAGCCGAAACTCCATAGCGGGAGGCAATGAGCAGTTCTTC
TRBJ2-2 | - | many | TRBV2 | CASKYREHGELFF | TGTGCCAGCAAGTATAGGGAGCACGGGGAGCTGTTTTTT
TRBJ1-1 | - | few | TRBV5-1 | CASMEGSNTEAFF | TGCGCCAGCATGGAGGGGTCGAACACTGAAGCTTTCTTT
TRBJ2-1 | - | many | TRBV2 | CASTLRGEQFF | TGTGCCAGCACCCTAAGGGGTGAGCAGTTCTTC
TRBJ2-5 | - | few | TRBV29-1 | CSVTWSVQETQYF | TGCAGCGTGACGTGGTCCGTCCAAGAGACCCAGTACTTC
TRBJ2-1 | - | few | TRBV25-1 | CASSAGSRYNEQFF | TGTGCCAGCAGTGCGGGGAGCCGGTACAATGAGCAGTTCTTC
TRBJ2-1 | - | few | TRBV28 | CASRDRDTYNEQFF | TGTGCCAGCAGAGATCGGGATACCTACAATGAGCAGTTCTTC
TRBJ2-1 | TRBD1 | - | TRBV29-1 | CSGVQGSQFF | TGCAGCGGGGTACAGGGGTCGCAGTTCTTC
TRBJ1-4 | - | - | TRBV28 | CASKGYTTNEKLFF | TGTGCCAGCAAGGGGTATACCACAAATGAAAAACTGTTTTTT
TRBJ2-1 | TRBD2 | - | TRBV29-1 | CSVDSGRVAYNEQFF | TGCAGCGTTGATAGCGGGAGGGTAGCCTACAATGAGCAGTTCTTC
TRBJ2-3 | TRBD2 | few | TRBV6-5 | CASSASGRSPTQYF | TGTGCCAGCAGTGCTAGCGGGAGGTCCCCGACGCAGTATTTT
TRBJ1-3 | - | many | TRBV28 | CASRVSSGNTIYF | TGTGCCAGCAGAGTGAGCTCTGGAAACACCATATATTTT
TRBJ2-7 | - | - | TRBV27 | CASSLFRPGVEQYF | TGTGCCAGCAGTTTATTCAGGCCGGGGGTAGAGCAGTACTTC
TRBJ2-1 | TRBD2 | many | TRBV5-1 | CASSWGTSGRGVNEQFF | TGCGCCAGCAGCTGGGGGACTAGCGGGAGGGGTGTGAATGAGCAGTTCTTC
TRBJ1-2 | - | - | TRBV7-8 | CASSTTTRDKGRYGYTF | TGTGCCAGCAGCACCACAACCCGGGACAAGGGTCGCTATGGCTACACCTTC
TRBJ1-1 | - | few | TRBV5-1 | CASSPEGGRTEAFF | TGCGCCAGCAGCCCGGAGGGGGGTAGGACTGAAGCTTTCTTT
TRBJ2-1 | TRBD2 | - | TRBV9 | CASSAPGTSGYNEQFF | TGTGCCAGCAGCGCCCCCGGGACTAGCGGGTACAATGAGCAGTTCTTC
TRBJ2-3 | TRBD2 | - | TRBV15 | CATSRDSGRADTQYF | TGTGCCACCAGCAGAGATAGCGGGAGGGCAGATACGCAGTATTTT
TRBJ2-7 | - | many | TRBV19 | CASSTPGREQYF | TGTGCCAGTAGTACCCCCGGGCGGGAGCAGTACTTC
TRBJ1-5 | - | - | TRBV18 | CASSAASNQPQHF | TGTGCCAGCTCGGCGGCTAGCAATCAGCCCCAGCATTTT